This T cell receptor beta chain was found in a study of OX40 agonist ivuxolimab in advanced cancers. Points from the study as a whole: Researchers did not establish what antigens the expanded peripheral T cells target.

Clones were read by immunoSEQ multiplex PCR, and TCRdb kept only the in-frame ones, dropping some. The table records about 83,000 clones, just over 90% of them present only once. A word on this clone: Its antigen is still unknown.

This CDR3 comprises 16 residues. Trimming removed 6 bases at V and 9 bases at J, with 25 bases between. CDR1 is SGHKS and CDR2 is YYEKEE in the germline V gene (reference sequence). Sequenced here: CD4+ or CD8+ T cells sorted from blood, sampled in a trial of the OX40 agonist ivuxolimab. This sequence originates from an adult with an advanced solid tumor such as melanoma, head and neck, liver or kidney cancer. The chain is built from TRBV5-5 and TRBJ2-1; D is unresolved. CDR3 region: CASTKAPFEMHSEQFF. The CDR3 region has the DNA TGTGCCAGCACCAAGGCCCCTTTCGAGATGCACAGTGAGCAGTTCTTC.